In its sample, the clone carrying this TCR beta chain was seen a few times. What it binds is not known. The TCRbeta library incorporated unique molecular identifiers. TCRdb independently ran MiXCR on the PCR reads; one entry per CDR3 protein. The sample gives 500,000 or so distinct CDR3 sequences, roughly 11% of which show up once; less than 15% is in the top ten. The data were obtained in a study of T-cell reconstitution after alpha-beta-depleted transplantation in children. Overall study findings and caveats: T-cell counts and diversity at one year post-transplant came mainly from newly produced T cells. Surviving recipient T cells and thymic progenitors accounted for the high day-60 TCRbeta diversity observed in some patients. Alpha-beta T cells about two months after transplant reportedly derived from several hundred expanded graft clones.

The V end lost 5 bases, the J end lost 3 bases, and 10 bases lay between the germline ends. This CDR3 spans 14 amino acids. Germline V gene data show CDR1 as MNHEY and CDR2 as SVGEGT. This chain connects TRBV6-2 or TRBV6-3 to TRBJ2-2; maybe TRBD1 (5 bases). Sequenced here: PBMCs, mostly from graft donor cells, sampled 180 days after TCRalphabeta/CD19-depleted stem cell transplant. This TCR was sampled from a female patient aged 2 to 10 who had a stem cell transplant for aplastic anemia, so the T cells may come from the graft donor. The CDR3 region is CASSTQGYTGELFF. The CDR3 DNA reads TGTGCCAGCAGTACCCAGGGCTACACCGGGGAGCTGTTTTTT.